This TCR beta chain was captured in a study of T cells after yellow fever vaccination. Overall study results and limits: A minor fraction of clonotypes spanned both CD4 and CD8 compartments.

TCRdb reanalysed the 5' RACE reads using MiXCR and keeps one entry per CDR3 protein. The table records some 420,000 distinct CDR3 sequences, about 17% of them present only once. This clonotype was picked up a small number of times. Its antigen is undetermined. Trimming cost V 5 bases and J 11 bases, with 18 bases left between them. There are 13 residues in the CDR3. The V gene's germline CDR1 is SGHTA and CDR2 FQGNSA. The chain joins TRBV7-2 to TRBJ1-1; D possibly corresponds to TRBD1 (6 bases). Sample: PBMCs, taken before the yellow fever booster vaccination. The clonotype originates from a man younger than 35 who received the YFV17D yellow fever vaccine. The CDR3 nucleotides read TGTGCCAGCAGCGCAGATAAACAGGGTGCGGCTTTCTTT. Its protein is CASSADKQGAAFF.